The next 30 T cell receptor beta chains were all read from a single sample in a study of technical replicates of blood from a few donors. Using immunoSEQ multiplex PCR, the repertoire was profiled, and TCRdb retains in-frame clones only, with some absent. The sample has over 55,000 clones; around 88% are singletons. Sequencing was performed on PBMCs. All receptors come from a human donor in good health. Some clones in this sample may be carry-over from other donors' samples.

The chain uses TRBV7-9 and TRBJ2-2; 8 bases fit TRBD2. Germline assignment: CDR1 SEHNR and CDR2 FQNEAQ (reference sequence). The CDR3 has 16 residues. The J segment lost 1 base and the V segment lost 8 bases, leaving 9 bases of the junction unmatched. CDR3 bases: TGTGCCAGCCCTAAGTCCAGCGGGGGGAACACCGGGGAGCTGTTTTTT. This codes for CASPKSSGGNTGELFF.

This clone was recorded once. The rearrangement joins TRBV30 to TRBJ1-5, with 8 bases that match TRBD1. There are 15 residues in the CDR3. The J segment lost 4 bases and the V segment lost 2 bases, leaving 7 bases of the junction unmatched. CDR1 and CDR2 (germline): GTSNPN, SVGIG (reference sequence). CDR3 amino acids: CAWSSRTGWNQPQHF. Here the CDR3 DNA reads TGTGCCTGGAGTTCCCGGACAGGGTGGAATCAGCCCCAGCATTTT.

This chain links TRBV6-5 with TRBJ2-1; TRBD2 agrees at 12 bases. V lost 2 bases to trimming and J lost 3 bases; unmatched junction nucleotides: 2. CDR1 is MNHEY, CDR2 SVGAGI, per germline. This CDR3 spans 16 amino acids. The CDR3 bases are TGTGCCAGCAGTTACGCGGGACTAGCGGGCTACAATGAGCAGTTCTTC. Its protein is CASSYAGLAGYNEQFF.

V is TRBV7-2 and J is TRBJ2-7; D unclear. CDR3 size: 13 residues. Trimming took off 6 bases at V and 6 bases at J, with 15 bases between the two ends. CDR1 and CDR2 (germline): SGHTA, FQGNSA. CDR3 coding DNA: TGTGCCAGCAGTCCTAAAGTTGTTGGCGAGCAGTACTTC. This encodes CASSPKVVGEQYF.

This clone was observed many times. This rearrangement joins TRBV9 to TRBJ2-7; 11 positions agree with TRBD2. CDR1 is SGDLS and CDR2 is YYNGEE in the germline V gene. The J segment lost 3 bases and the V segment lost 2 bases, leaving 1 base of the junction unmatched. The CDR3 extends over 14 amino acids. The CDR3 sequence: CASSVSGGGYEQYF. In nucleotides, the CDR3 is TGTGCCAGCAGCGTTAGCGGGGGGGGCTACGAGCAGTACTTC.

This chain connects TRBV9 to TRBJ2-7; TRBD1 might be the D (5 bases). Per the germline V gene, CDR1 is SGDLS and CDR2 is YYNGEE. V lost 4 bases, J lost 0 bases, and 14 bases lay in between. The CDR3 spans 15 residues. CDR3 sequence (DNA): TGTGCCAGCAGCCCCCAGGGTGAAATCTCCTACGAGCAGTACTTC. It yields the protein CASSPQGEISYEQYF.

This chain links TRBV30 with TRBJ1-1; the D gene is possibly TRBD1 (5 bases). The CDR3 contains 13 residues. Trimming shortened V by 2 bases and J by 5 bases, and 12 bases separated the two germline ends. Germline values: CDR1 GTSNPN, CDR2 SVGIG (reference sequence). The CDR3 protein is CAWSPGSGTEAFF. As DNA, the CDR3 is TGTGCCTGGAGTCCTGGGTCAGGGACTGAAGCTTTCTTT.

CDR3 bases: TGTGCCAGCTCACCACCGGACTCGAGGAATGAGCAGTTCTTC. Translated, it gives CASSPPDSRNEQFF. The J gene is TRBJ2-1, the V gene TRBV18; TRBD2 is a possible D gene (5 bases). Trimming stripped 0 bases from V and 7 bases from J, with 10 bases between. Germline CDR1 reads KGHSH; CDR2 reads LQKENI. The length of the CDR3 is 14 residues.

The chain joins TRBV27 to TRBJ1-2; perhaps TRBD1 as D (6 bases). The CDR3 length is 12 residues. V was shortened by 7 bases and J by 7 bases, with 13 bases between the two germline ends. Germline assignment: CDR1 MNHEY and CDR2 SMNVEV (reference sequence). CDR3 amino acids: CASKGRGFGYTF. In nucleotides, the CDR3 is TGTGCCAGCAAGGGCAGGGGTTTTGGCTACACCTTC.

This clone has just one count. The chain joins TRBV7-2 to TRBJ2-1, with D perhaps matching TRBD2 (6 bases). The germline V and J ends were trimmed by 5 bases and 0 bases, with 14 bases remaining between them. CDR1 and CDR2 (germline): SGHTA, FQGNSA. The CDR3 length is 16 residues. As DNA, the CDR3 is TGTGCCAGCAGCAACCCCCAGGGACTCTCCTACAATGAGCAGTTCTTC. It is translated as CASSNPQGLSYNEQFF.

In this sample, this clone turned up once. This chain uses TRBV5-1 with TRBJ2-3; perhaps TRBD2 as D (6 bases). Germline V CDR1 and CDR2: SGHRS, YFSETQ. CDR3 length equals 16 residues. V was cut by 4 bases and J by 5 bases, with 20 bases left in between. The CDR3: CASSLEGSGERDTQYF. The CDR3 nucleotides read TGCGCCAGCAGCCTTGAGGGATCGGGAGAAAGAGATACGCAGTATTTT.

The chain uses TRBV11-2 and TRBJ2-7, with 8 positions matching TRBD2. This CDR3 is built from 17 residues. J gave up 0 bases and V 5 bases, and 12 bases lay outside the gene matches. Germline V lookup: CDR1 SGHAT, CDR2 FQNNGV. The CDR3 sequence is CASSALRGSGASYEQYF. The DNA for the CDR3 is TGTGCCAGCAGCGCCCTCCGGGGTAGCGGGGCCTCCTACGAGCAGTACTTC. Variable domain in full (rest from reference TRBV11-2 and TRBJ2-7): EAGVAQSPRYKIIEKRQSVAFWCNPISGHATLYWYQQILGQGPKLLIQFQNNGVVDDSQLPKDRFSAERLKGVDSTLKIQPAKLEDSAVYLCASSALRGSGASYEQYFGPGTRLTVT.

This chain links TRBV19 with TRBJ2-1; 8 nucleotides agree with TRBD2. The CDR3 consists of 14 residues. Trimming at V came to 8 bases and at J to 2 bases, leaving 5 bases not matched to a gene. From germline, CDR1 is LNHDA and CDR2 SQIVND (reference sequence). For the CDR3, the DNA is TGTGCCAGTGCGGACGGGGGGGCCTACAATGAGCAGTTCTTC. It specifies CASADGGAYNEQFF.

In DNA, the CDR3 is TGTGCCAGCAGGAGACAGGGGGTGGGTACCTATGGCTACACCTTC. Protein sequence: CASRRQGVGTYGYTF. This chain uses TRBV6-1 with TRBJ1-2; 9 bases match TRBD1. The CDR3 contains 15 residues. V was clipped by 6 bases and J by 4 bases; unmatched bases: 9. Germline V gene lookup returns CDR1 MNHNS and CDR2 SASEGT.

V and J are TRBV6-1 and TRBJ2-3, with 9 bases that match TRBD1. Losses at the gene ends were 2 bases for V and 4 bases for J; bases not matched to a gene: 4. The CDR3 has 15 amino acids. The germline V gene has CDR1 MNHNS and CDR2 SASEGT. As DNA, the CDR3 is TGTGCCAGCAGTGAATCCGACAGGGGGGCAGATACGCAGTATTTT. It translates to CASSESDRGADTQYF.

The V and J genes are TRBV5-4 and TRBJ2-3, with TRBD2 matching 9 bases. Unmatched junction bases numbered 5, after V lost 8 bases and J lost 1 base. The CDR3 is 14 amino acids. Germline V gives CDR1 SGHNT, CDR2 YYREEE (reference sequence). In DNA, the CDR3 is TGTGCCAGTGCCCCTAGCGGGGGCACAGATACGCAGTATTTT. The encoded protein is CASAPSGGTDTQYF.

V and J are TRBV4-1 and TRBJ2-1; 8 bases are a match to TRBD2. J lost 9 bases, V lost 6 bases, and 19 bases had no gene match. This CDR3 is 17 amino acids long. The V gene's germline CDR1 is MGHRA and CDR2 YSYEKL. CDR3 coding DNA: TGCGCCAGCAGTTACGACTGGAGCGGGGGTGATTTGGGTGAGCAGTTCTTC. Translation: CASSYDWSGGDLGEQFF.

The V call is TRBV7-9, the J call TRBJ2-1, with 15 bases identical to TRBD2. The germline V gene has CDR1 SEHNR and CDR2 FQNEAQ (reference sequence). The CDR3 spans 15 residues. With 5 bases clipped from V and 7 bases from J, the junction kept 3 bases outside the gene matches. The CDR3 sequence is CASSGLAGGPNEQFF. CDR3 in DNA: TGTGCCAGCAGCGGACTAGCGGGGGGGCCAAATGAGCAGTTCTTC.

CDR3 DNA: TGTGCCAGCAGTGGGATAGCGGGAGGAGGAGAGACCCAGTACTTC. This translates into CASSGIAGGGETQYF. The J gene is TRBJ2-5, the V gene TRBV6-1; 10 nucleotides line up with TRBD2. CDR1 and CDR2 (germline): MNHNS, SASEGT. This CDR3 is built from 15 residues. The junction had 6 bases not matched to a gene; V was cut back by 4 bases and J by 4 bases.

The chain combines TRBV7-9 with TRBJ2-2; tentative D call: TRBD1 (5 bases). V was trimmed by 5 bases and J by 6 bases, leaving 16 bases between them. This CDR3 region has 15 residues. The germline V gene encodes CDR1 SEHNR and CDR2 FQNEAQ (reference sequence). The CDR3 is CASSPEPGYPGELFF. CDR3 sequence (DNA): TGTGCCAGCAGCCCCGAACCAGGGTATCCCGGGGAGCTGTTTTTT.

The table lists this clone with a count of one. This chain uses TRBV5-6 with TRBJ1-4; tentatively, D is TRBD1 (5 bases). This CDR3 contains 13 residues. Germline CDR1 is SGHDT and CDR2 is YYEEEE. Trimming took 3 bases from V and 11 from J, leaving 14 bases between them. The CDR3 DNA reads as TGTGCCAGCAGCTCAATAAGGGGTACGAAACTGTTTTTT. Translation gives CASSSIRGTKLFF. The variable domain in full, completed from reference TRBV5-6 and TRBJ1-4, reads DAGVTQSPTHLIKTRGQQVTLRCSPKSGHDTVSWYQQALGQGPQFIFQYYEEEERQRGNFPDRFSGHQFPNYSSELNVNALLLGDSALYLCASSSIRGTKLFFGSGTQLSVL.

The rearrangement links TRBV7-2 to TRBJ2-3, with TRBD2 matching 8 bases. CDR1 is SGHTA, CDR2 FQGNSA, per germline. The CDR3 has 15 residues. With V trimmed by 1 base and J by 6 bases, 6 bases remained unmatched. CDR3 in amino acids: CASSLDGGARDTQYF. CDR3 bases: TGTGCCAGCAGCTTAGACGGGGGGGCTAGGGATACGCAGTATTTT.

The chain has TRBV25-1 and TRBJ1-3; no definite D call. This CDR3 is 16 amino acids long. Germline V gene data show CDR1 as MGHDK and CDR2 as SYGVNS. Trimming stripped 4 bases from V and 0 bases from J, with 13 bases between. The DNA for the CDR3 is TGTGCCAGCAGTGGGGAGGGTGTCCCCTCTGGAAACACCATATATTTT. Residues: CASSGEGVPSGNTIYF.

The chain has TRBV30 and TRBJ2-3; the D is unclear. Germline V CDR1 and CDR2: GTSNPN, SVGIG (reference sequence). The CDR3 consists of 12 residues. Deletions cut 2 bases from V and 2 bases from J, with 5 bases between. CDR3 amino acids: CAWSPLTDTQYF. In DNA form, the CDR3 reads TGTGCCTGGAGTCCCCTCACAGATACGCAGTATTTT.

The chain carries TRBV10-3 and TRBJ2-1; TRBD2 matches 7 bases. CDR3 length: 16 amino acids. Germline V gene lookup returns CDR1 ENHRY and CDR2 SYGVKD. The V segment lost 10 bases and the J segment 7 bases; nucleotides outside the gene matches: 19. CDR3 coding DNA: TGTGCCAACGCAGACGGCTGGGGGGAGGGCAGTAATGAGCAGTTCTTC. This sequence encodes CANADGWGEGSNEQFF.

A remark on this clone: At one end, the junction sequence differs from germline, possibly due to a read error. This chain uses TRBV7-3 with TRBJ2-1; D possibly corresponds to TRBD2 (7 bases). The length of the CDR3 is 15 residues. Germline V gives CDR1 SGHTA, CDR2 FQGTGA. Written as DNA, the CDR3 is TGTGCCAGCAGACCCGGGGGCGGGGAGGGCCATAACGGGATCTTC. Translation gives CASRPGGGEGHNGIF.

The CDR3 DNA sequence: TGCGCCACCGCCCGGACGGGATTTAACTACGAGCAGTACTTC. Amino acid sequence: CATARTGFNYEQYF. The genes are TRBV10-2 and TRBJ2-7; perhaps TRBD2 as D (5 bases). The CDR3 spans 14 residues. Germline V gene sequence: CDR1 WSHSY, CDR2 SAAADI. The ends were cut back, 10 bases at V and 3 bases at J, with 19 bases in the middle.

V usage is TRBV30 and J usage is TRBJ1-2; tentatively, D is TRBD1 (6 bases). This CDR3 contains 13 residues. Germline lookup yields CDR1 GTSNPN and CDR2 SVGIG (reference sequence). Trimming shortened V by 1 base and J by 7 bases, and 13 bases separated the two germline ends. The CDR3: CAWSASRGFGYTF. The CDR3 nucleotides read TGTGCCTGGAGTGCTAGCAGGGGATTTGGCTACACCTTC.

The chain links TRBV7-3 to TRBJ2-7; unclear D gene. Germline CDR1 and CDR2: SGHTA and FQGTGA. The V and J ends lost 6 bases and 0 bases respectively, with 15 bases between them. The CDR3 has 15 amino acids. The CDR3 DNA sequence: TGTGCCAGCAGTCTCGGTCAGCCTAGCTCCTACGAGCAGTACTTC. This gives the protein CASSLGQPSSYEQYF.

The chain employs TRBV27 and TRBJ2-1, with 10 bases identical to TRBD2. Germline V gene lookup returns CDR1 MNHEY and CDR2 SMNVEV (reference sequence). This CDR3 contains 15 residues. With 6 bases clipped from V and 4 bases from J, the junction kept 6 bases outside the gene matches. The CDR3 loop is CASRTGTSEYNEQFF. The CDR3 DNA follows: TGTGCCAGCAGAACCGGGACTAGCGAGTACAATGAGCAGTTCTTC.